A single sample is the source of the 18 T cell receptor beta chains below, sequenced in a study of blood T cell repertoires in COVID-19. Using immunoSEQ multiplex PCR, the repertoire was profiled, and TCRdb retains in-frame clones only, with some absent. The sample lists 200,000 to 300,000 clones, around three quarters occurring once. The material sequenced was peripheral blood. Receptors were obtained from an elderly woman with acute or convalescent COVID-19.

V usage is TRBV12-5 and J usage is TRBJ1-2, with D perhaps TRBD1 (5 bases). V lost 0 bases and J 7 bases, leaving 15 bases between the germline ends. The CDR3 totals 15 residues. CDR1 and CDR2 (germline): LGHNT, FRNRAP. CDR3 DNA: TGTGCTAGTGGTTTGGTCGGGGGGGAAACGGGTGGCTACACCTTC. This translates into CASGLVGGETGGYTF.

This chain connects TRBV4-1 to TRBJ2-2; TRBD2 aligns across 11 bases. The germline V gene has CDR1 MGHRA and CDR2 YSYEKL. V was pared by 2 bases and J by 7 bases, with 6 bases of the junction left unmatched. The CDR3 has 16 amino acids. The CDR3 DNA follows: TGCGCCAGCAGCCAACAGACTAGCGGGATTAACGGGGAGCTGTTTTTT. It specifies CASSQQTSGINGELFF.

This clone was detected a few times. The chain carries TRBV6-6 and TRBJ1-1; TRBD1 agrees at 8 bases. Germline V gene data show CDR1 as MNHNY and CDR2 as SVGAGI (reference sequence). V was pared by 6 bases and J by 3 bases, with 3 bases of the junction left unmatched. The CDR3 covers 13 residues. The CDR3 here is CASRDRADTEAFF. The CDR3 DNA is TGTGCCAGCAGGGACAGGGCAGACACTGAAGCTTTCTTT.

The J gene is TRBJ1-4, the V gene TRBV2, with 7 bases lining up with TRBD1. Germline V gene lookup returns CDR1 SNHLY and CDR2 FYNNEI. This CDR3 contains 14 residues. Losses at the gene ends were 6 bases for V and 10 bases for J; bases not matched to a gene: 11. The CDR3 coding sequence is TGTGCCAGCAGGACCCAGGGGGATGAGGGAAAACTGTTTTTT. Amino acid sequence: CASRTQGDEGKLFF.

V and J are TRBV24-1 and TRBJ1-1, with D unresolved. Trimming cost V 9 bases and J 0 bases, with 10 bases left between them. The CDR3 is made up of 13 amino acids. Germline assignment: CDR1 KGHDR and CDR2 SFDVKD. CDR3 in amino acids: CATHQKMNTEAFF. The DNA of the CDR3 is TGTGCCACCCATCAGAAAATGAACACTGAAGCTTTCTTT.

The chain carries TRBV6-5 and TRBJ1-6, with D tentatively TRBD1 (5 bases). CDR1 MNHEY and CDR2 SVGAGI come from the germline V gene. Trimming stripped 0 bases from V and 10 bases from J, with 13 bases between. The CDR3 extends over 15 amino acids. The CDR3 loop is CASSYSGQGSSPLHF. The CDR3, as DNA: TGTGCCAGCAGTTACTCGGGCCAGGGAAGCTCACCCCTCCACTTT.

This clone was recorded once. V and J are TRBV7-2 and TRBJ2-3; TRBD2 aligns across 9 bases. Looked up from germline, CDR1 is SGHTA and CDR2 is FQGNSA. This CDR3 comprises 17 residues. The V segment lost 1 base and the J segment 4 bases; nucleotides outside the gene matches: 9. Here the CDR3 reads CASSLGPRGGVPDTQYF. DNA of the CDR3: TGTGCCAGCAGCTTAGGACCTCGCGGGGGGGTACCAGATACGCAGTATTTT.

The chain combines TRBV28 with TRBJ1-2; 7 bases match TRBD1. The germline V gene encodes CDR1 MDHEN and CDR2 SYDVKM. The CDR3 covers 12 residues. The V and J ends lost 9 bases and 5 bases, in that order; junction bases with no gene match: 6. CDR3 region: CASRQGSYGYTF. CDR3 sequence (DNA): TGTGCCAGTAGACAGGGTAGTTATGGCTACACCTTC.

V gene TRBV19 combines with J gene TRBJ1-5, with D perhaps TRBD1 (6 bases). The ends were cut back, 11 bases at V and 7 bases at J, with 21 bases in the middle. Germline V CDR1 and CDR2: LNHDA, SQIVND (reference sequence). The CDR3 has 14 residues. The chain's CDR3 is CASPNGGAGQPQHF. The CDR3 DNA sequence: TGTGCCTCCCCAAATGGGGGGGCTGGGCAGCCCCAGCATTTT.

The CDR3 DNA is TGCGCCAGCAGCCAGGAGCGGGGGCCCTACGAGCAGTACTTC. Its protein is CASSQERGPYEQYF. This chain connects TRBV4-3 to TRBJ2-7; 8 bases map to TRBD2. CDR3 length: 14 residues. V shed 3 bases, J shed 2 bases, and the junction held 3 bases outside the gene matches. Per germline, CDR1 LGHNA and CDR2 YSLEER.

CDR3 amino acids: CASSRSAQSSSYEQYF. CDR3 sequence (DNA): TGCGCCAGCAGCCGTTCGGCACAGTCGAGCTCCTACGAGCAGTACTTC. This rearrangement joins TRBV5-1 to TRBJ2-7, with no clear D. The CDR3 spans 16 residues. Germline loops: CDR1 SGHRS, CDR2 YFSETQ. Trimming left V 4 bases short and J 0 bases short, with 17 bases between. Together with reference TRBV5-1 and TRBJ2-7, the CDR3 gives the full variable domain: KAGVTQTPRYLIKTRGQQVTLSCSPISGHRSVSWYQQTPGQGLQFLFEYFSETQRNKGNFPGRFSGRQFSNSRSEMNVSTLELGDSALYLCASSRSAQSSSYEQYFGPGTRLTVT.

The rearrangement links TRBV18 to TRBJ2-2, with 9 positions matching TRBD2. From germline, CDR1 is KGHSH and CDR2 LQKENI. Germline trimming cut 3 bases from V and 0 bases from J; bases unmatched to any gene: 8. The CDR3 extends over 18 amino acids. The CDR3 nucleotides read TGTGCCAGCTCACCCCGGAGAGCGGGGGGCCCGAACACCGGGGAGCTGTTTTTT. This translates into CASSPRRAGGPNTGELFF.

V is TRBV6-2 or TRBV6-3 and J is TRBJ2-4; D is perhaps TRBD1 (5 bases). The CDR3 totals 15 residues. V lost 2 bases and J 0 bases, leaving 8 bases between the germline ends. Germline V gives CDR1 MNHEY, CDR2 SVGEGT. Here the CDR3 DNA reads TGTGCCAGCAGTTACCAGGGTGTAGCCAAAAACATTCAGTACTTC. It translates to CASSYQGVAKNIQYF.

CDR3: CASSRAGTSGRASYNEQFF. The DNA of the CDR3 is TGTGCCAGCAGCCGAGCCGGGACTAGCGGCCGAGCCTCCTACAATGAGCAGTTCTTC. The chain employs TRBV11-2 and TRBJ2-1; the match to TRBD2 covers 11 bases. The CDR3 is made up of 19 amino acids. CDR1 and CDR2 (germline): SGHAT, FQNNGV. The V segment lost 5 bases and the J segment 0 bases; nucleotides outside the gene matches: 12.

The J gene is TRBJ2-5, the V gene TRBV15, with 8 nucleotides matching TRBD1. From germline, CDR1 is LNHNV and CDR2 YYDKDF (reference sequence). V was clipped by 5 bases and J by 5 bases; unmatched bases: 7. The CDR3 length is 14 residues. The CDR3 DNA reads TGTGCCACCAGCGGGACAGGCTACTCGGAGACCCAGTACTTC. It codes for CATSGTGYSETQYF.

The chain combines TRBV12-5 with TRBJ1-1; TRBD1 is a possible D gene (6 bases). The CDR3 spans 15 residues. Germline V gives CDR1 LGHNT, CDR2 FRNRAP. V was shortened by 4 bases and J by 2 bases, with 14 bases between the two germline ends. CDR3 sequence reads: CASGSKQGSNTEAFF. DNA of the CDR3: TGTGCTAGTGGTTCCAAACAGGGAAGCAACACTGAAGCTTTCTTT.

This chain uses TRBV29-1 with TRBJ1-2, with 10 nucleotides matching TRBD1. Looked up from germline, CDR1 is SQVTM and CDR2 is ANQGSEA. After removal of 5 bases from V and 5 bases from J, the junction contained 5 bases not matched to a gene. This CDR3 is 13 amino acids long. CDR3 nucleotides: TGCAGCGTTCCGGGACAGGGGAAGTATGGCTACACCTTC. It is translated as CSVPGQGKYGYTF.

The CDR3 region has the DNA TGTGCCAGCAGGCTGACAGGGGGAGACACTGAAGCTTTCTTT. This translates into CASRLTGGDTEAFF. The chain uses TRBV6-5 and TRBJ1-1; 9 positions match TRBD1. Germline V gives CDR1 MNHEY, CDR2 SVGAGI. V was pared by 6 bases and J by 3 bases, with 5 bases of the junction left unmatched. The CDR3 runs 14 residues.